This TCR beta chain was captured in a study of cytomegalovirus exposure and HLA in healthy donors. About the study: A subsequent analysis stated that the 120 or so validation repertoires were run on the same platform as the 550 to 750 first-cohort repertoires. The study, taken as a whole, reports: According to the study, around 180 TCR beta chains were cytomegalovirus-associated.

While the first cohort had several hundred subjects, the donors belonged to the separate validation cohort of about 130 subjects. Comments on this clone: What it binds is unknown.

Sequencing used immunoSEQ multiplex PCR; TCRdb keeps in-frame clones, though not all of them. The sample consists of about 280,000 clones, approximately 83% of them appearing once. Germline V gene sequence: CDR1 MNHEY, CDR2 SMNVEV (reference sequence). Trimming removed 5 bases from V and 4 bases from J, with 14 bases in between. The CDR3 spans 14 residues. The chain couples TRBV27 to TRBJ1-2, with a tentative D call TRBD1 (5 bases). Material: PBMCs. The clonotype was recovered from a woman aged 18-29 years in good health and CMV-seronegative. This CDR3 reads CASSPSWRGYGYTF. The DNA for the CDR3 is TGTGCCAGCAGTCCCTCCTGGAGGGGCTATGGCTACACCTTC.